These 10 T cell receptor beta chains originate from one sample sequenced in a study of blood T cells in healthy people across ages. The use of a sample-barcoded 5' primer and a J-beta primer mix characterized a second PCR of about 7 to 12 cycles. MiXCR, run by TCRdb on the 5' RACE reads, gives a single entry per CDR3 protein. The table includes about 780,000 distinct CDR3 sequences, about 47% detected once. Material for sequencing was blood. The source is an elderly man in good health.

This chain joins TRBV25-1 and TRBJ2-1, with D perhaps TRBD1 or TRBD2 (7 bases each). This CDR3 contains 18 residues. CDR1 is MGHDK and CDR2 is SYGVNS in the germline V gene. V lost 0 bases, J lost 7 bases, and 22 bases lay in between. The CDR3 DNA sequence: TGTGCCAGCAGTGAATATATTCGTGGCAGGGGGGGGGATAATGAGCAGTTCTTC. Translated: CASSEYIRGRGGDNEQFF. Based on the CDR3 plus reference TRBV25-1 and TRBJ2-1, the full variable domain is EADIYQTPRYLVIGTGKKITLECSQTMGHDKMYWYQQDPGMELHLIHYSYGVNSTEKGDLSSESTVSRIRTEHFPLTLESARPSHTSQYLCASSEYIRGRGGDNEQFFGPGTRLTVL.

This clonotype was observed many times. V gene TRBV28 combines with J gene TRBJ2-1; no definite D call. The V and J ends lost 3 bases and 9 bases respectively, with 6 bases between them. Germline V gene lookup returns CDR1 MDHEN and CDR2 SYDVKM. The CDR3 covers 11 residues. CDR3 region: CASSLVSEQFF. CDR3 coding DNA: TGTGCCAGCAGTTTGGTGAGTGAGCAGTTCTTC. Full variable domain (outside the CDR3, taken from reference TRBV28 and TRBJ2-1): DVKVTQSSRYLVKRTGEKVFLECVQDMDHENMFWYRQDPGLGLRLIYFSYDVKMKEKGDIPEGYSVSREKKERFSLILESASTNQTSMYLCASSLVSEQFFGPGTRLTVL.

The V and J genes are TRBV25-1 and TRBJ2-7; tentatively, D is TRBD2 (6 bases). The V and J ends lost 3 bases and 3 bases respectively, with 15 bases between them. Germline CDR1 MGHDK, CDR2 SYGVNS. CDR3 length equals 15 residues. The CDR3 reads CASSEGGGAYYEQYF. The CDR3, as DNA: TGTGCCAGCAGTGAGGGAGGAGGGGCTTACTACGAGCAGTACTTC.

As for this clonotype: This could be a read error, since a much larger clone is one nucleotide away. The chain combines TRBV20-1 with TRBJ2-1; D not resolved. This CDR3 spans 15 amino acids. V was pared by 6 bases and J by 7 bases, with 22 bases between. Per germline, CDR1 DFQATT and CDR2 SNEGSKA (reference sequence). CDR3 sequence (DNA): TGCAGTGCGGAACCGGTACTCAAGGTTGCAAATGAGCAGTTCTTC. It specifies CSAEPVLKVANEQFF.

This clonotype came up a few times. The chain recombines TRBV28 with TRBJ2-7; D possibly uses TRBD1 or TRBD2 (6 bases each). V lost 1 base, J lost 2 bases, and 12 bases lay in between. Germline V gene lookup returns CDR1 MDHEN and CDR2 SYDVKM. This CDR3 has 15 amino acids. CDR3 residues: CASSLFRGQTYEQYF. CDR3 in DNA: TGTGCCAGCAGTTTATTTCGGGGGCAAACCTACGAGCAGTACTTC.

This clonotype was counted between two and nine times. The V and J genes are TRBV4-1 and TRBJ2-5; 9 bases map to TRBD1. Germline CDR1 and CDR2: MGHRA and YSYEKL. The V and J ends lost 0 bases and 5 bases, in that order; junction bases with no gene match: 4. The length of the CDR3 is 15 residues. CDR3 coding DNA: TGCGCCAGCAGCCAAGATCCCGGGACAGGGGAGACCCAGTACTTC. It encodes CASSQDPGTGETQYF.

The V and J genes are TRBV5-1 and TRBJ2-1, with 12 bases identical to TRBD2. V was pared by 1 base and J by 4 bases, with 3 bases of the junction left unmatched. The CDR3 is made up of 16 amino acids. In germline, CDR1 is SGHRS, CDR2 YFSETQ. Here the CDR3 DNA reads TGCGCCAGCAGCTTGAGCGGGACTAGCGGGTACAATGAGCAGTTCTTC. Amino acid sequence: CASSLSGTSGYNEQFF.

This clonotype was counted at least ten times. This chain uses TRBV20-1 with TRBJ2-5; no clear D. There are 15 residues in the CDR3. Trimming shortened V by 7 bases and J by 0 bases, and 18 bases separated the two germline ends. Per the germline V gene, CDR1 is DFQATT and CDR2 is SNEGSKA (reference sequence). As DNA, the CDR3 is TGCAGTGGGTCCCCTCCACGGGTGTACCAAGAGACCCAGTACTTC. This gives the protein CSGSPPRVYQETQYF.

This chain connects TRBV29-1 to TRBJ2-3; D is undetermined. Germline CDR1 SQVTM, CDR2 ANQGSEA. The ends were cut back, 3 bases at V and 2 bases at J, with 6 bases in the middle. This CDR3 spans 12 amino acids. CDR3 loop: CSVDSLTDTQYF. The CDR3 nucleotides are TGCAGCGTTGATTCCCTCACAGATACGCAGTATTTT.

V gene TRBV25-1 combines with J gene TRBJ1-1; 8 nucleotides align to TRBD1. CDR1 and CDR2 (germline): MGHDK, SYGVNS. This CDR3 spans 13 amino acids. J gave up 4 bases and V 4 bases, and 2 bases lay outside the gene matches. This CDR3 is CASSVDRGTEAFF. The CDR3 nucleotides are TGTGCCAGCAGTGTAGACAGGGGCACTGAAGCTTTCTTT.